This TCR beta chain was sequenced in a study of CD8+ T cells in alopecia areata. Study background: Twice a day, 5 to 10 mg of oral tofacitinib was administered to treated patients. Tofacitinib therapy took 6 to 18 months; 6 months off drug came after.

Germline V gives CDR1 LGHNA, CDR2 YSLEER. CDR3 length: 15 residues. V gave up 1 base and J gave up 4 bases, with 13 bases separating them. Following RNA extraction, reverse transcription yielded cDNA that acted as the sequencing template. The method was immunoSEQ multiplex PCR; TCRdb's version includes in-frame clones alone and lacks a portion of them. The data show some 180,000 clones, roughly 63% seen once. This TCR was sampled from a human donor with alopecia areata. J is TRBJ2-5 and V is TRBV4-3; D uncertain. The input for sequencing was CD4+ T cells sorted from blood, taken at week 0. CDR3 bases: TGCGCCAGCAGCCAAGGAAGTACCAGTTCAGAGACCCAGTACTTC. Protein product: CASSQGSTSSETQYF.